This is a list of T cell receptor beta chains from one sample in a study of blood T cell repertoires in COVID-19. Some clones are missing from TCRdb's copy, which holds only in-frame ones; the method was immunoSEQ multiplex PCR. The sample lists under 200,000 clones; roughly 86% were seen once. The sequencing input was peripheral blood. All receptors derive from a man aged 60-69 years with COVID-19, enrolled during active disease. Each CDR3 is given with its conserved first and last residue. A D gene is named only where the DNA matches it firmly. A clone size is listed for some rows: how often the clone was seen (once, few, many), or a class if it is expanded.

len	abundance	v_gene	j_gene	d_gene	CDR3aa	CDR3nt
16	-	TRBV2	TRBJ1-1	TRBD1	CASSPGTGPMNTEAFF	TGTGCCAGCAGTCCCGGGACAGGGCCCATGAACACTGAAGCTTTCTTT
12	once	TRBV29-1	TRBJ2-7	-	CSSPFRSYEQYF	TGCAGCTCTCCATTCCGGAGCTACGAGCAGTACTTC
13	-	TRBV12-3/TRBV12-4	TRBJ1-1	-	CASSTTGYTEAFF	TGTGCCAGCAGTACTACAGGGTACACTGAAGCTTTCTTT
14	-	TRBV6-6	TRBJ2-1	-	CASSTRDSVNEQFF	TGTGCCAGCAGTACCCGGGACTCGGTGAATGAGCAGTTCTTC
11	-	TRBV20-1	TRBJ2-1	-	CSARRGTEQFF	TGCAGTGCTAGAAGGGGCACGGAGCAGTTCTTC
12	-	TRBV6-5	TRBJ1-2	-	CASTPDSSGYTF	TGTGCCAGCACCCCGGACAGTTCAGGCTACACCTTC
14	-	TRBV18	TRBJ1-6	-	CASSRSSYNSPLHF	TGTGCCAGCTCCCGGAGCTCCTATAATTCACCCCTCCACTTT
16	few	TRBV2	TRBJ1-1	-	CASSSDSPSDYTEAFF	TGTGCCAGCAGTTCGGACAGCCCTTCCGACTACACTGAAGCTTTCTTT
15	-	TRBV4-2	TRBJ1-1	TRBD1	CASSPSTGTGTEAFF	TGTGCCAGCAGCCCTAGTACCGGGACAGGGACTGAAGCTTTCTTT
15	-	TRBV19	TRBJ1-1	-	CASSTRQEQNTEAFF	TGTGCCAGTAGTACGCGACAGGAACAGAACACTGAAGCTTTCTTT
13	-	TRBV7-9	TRBJ2-5	-	CASSMQGGETQYF	TGTGCCAGCTCAATGCAGGGTGGGGAGACCCAGTACTTC
17	many	TRBV11-3	TRBJ2-7	TRBD2	CASSLFSSGRAAGEQYF	TGTGCCAGCAGCTTATTTAGTAGCGGGAGGGCTGCCGGGGAGCAGTACTTC
15	-	TRBV2	TRBJ1-1	-	CASRPRGEAGTEAFF	TGTGCCAGCCGCCCCCGGGGGGAGGCTGGCACTGAAGCTTTCTTT
12	-	TRBV28	TRBJ1-1	TRBD1	CASSHDRAEAFF	TGTGCCAGCAGCCACGACAGGGCTGAAGCTTTCTTT
14	-	TRBV7-3	TRBJ1-2	TRBD1	CASSSPGQGHGYTF	TGTGCCAGCAGCTCGCCGGGACAGGGGCATGGCTACACCTTC
11	-	TRBV3-1/TRBV3-2	TRBJ2-1	-	CASSQAHEQFF	TGTGCCAGCAGCCAAGCTCATGAGCAGTTCTTC
15	-	TRBV9	TRBJ2-7	TRBD2	CASSVESGNPGEQYF	TGTGCCAGCAGCGTAGAGAGCGGGAATCCCGGCGAGCAGTACTTC
17	few	TRBV7-2	TRBJ2-7	TRBD1	CASSLVLTGTGGYEQYF	TGTGCCAGCAGCTTAGTCCTGACCGGGACAGGGGGTTACGAGCAGTACTTC
13	-	TRBV19	TRBJ2-7	-	CASSMGRDYEQYF	TGTGCCAGTAGTATGGGCAGGGACTACGAGCAGTACTTC
17	-	TRBV18	TRBJ1-1	TRBD1	CASSPPENRGRDTEAFF	TGTGCCAGCTCACCACCGGAGAACAGGGGTCGGGACACTGAAGCTTTCTTT
16	once	TRBV18	TRBJ2-7	TRBD1	CASSPSRQGLSYEQYF	TGTGCCAGCTCACCCTCAAGACAGGGGTTGTCTTACGAGCAGTACTTC
18	-	TRBV7-2	TRBJ2-6	TRBD2	CASSLVLGGSSGANVLTF	TGTGCCAGCAGCTTAGTGTTGGGGGGGAGTTCTGGGGCCAACGTCCTGACTTTC
15	once	TRBV7-2	TRBJ2-3	TRBD2	CASSFEAGGGDTQYF	TGTGCCAGCAGCTTTGAGGCGGGAGGTGGAGATACGCAGTATTTT
18	-	TRBV4-2	TRBJ2-7	-	CASSQDRGNEDYNYEQYF	TGTGCCAGCAGCCAAGATAGGGGGAACGAAGACTACAACTACGAGCAGTACTTC
17	few	TRBV9	TRBJ1-1	TRBD1	CASSGDRGPRRGTEAFF	TGTGCCAGCAGCGGTGACAGGGGGCCCAGGAGAGGCACTGAAGCTTTCTTT
14	-	TRBV7-7	TRBJ2-3	-	CASSFGGDTDTQYF	TGTGCTAGCAGCTTCGGCGGTGACACAGATACGCAGTATTTT
16	-	TRBV6-2/TRBV6-3	TRBJ2-7	-	CASSYRTERSSYEQYF	TGTGCCAGCAGTTACAGGACAGAAAGGAGCTCCTACGAGCAGTACTTC
15	-	TRBV7-7	TRBJ2-3	TRBD1	CASSLGTGNADTQYF	TGTGCTAGCAGCCTTGGGACAGGGAATGCAGATACGCAGTATTTT
16	-	TRBV7-9	TRBJ2-7	TRBD2	CASSLIPSGGSHEQYF	TGTGCCAGCAGCTTAATCCCTAGCGGGGGCTCTCACGAGCAGTACTTC
13	-	TRBV7-9	TRBJ2-1	-	CASSLFRGDTQFF	TGTGCCAGCAGCTTATTCAGGGGTGATACGCAGTTCTTC
14	-	TRBV10-3	TRBJ2-2	-	CAIRRQENTGELFF	TGTGCCATCAGGAGACAGGAGAACACCGGGGAGCTGTTTTTT
17	once	TRBV19	TRBJ2-7	TRBD1	CASSIANYRDSSYEQYF	TGTGCCAGTAGTATAGCCAACTACCGGGACAGCTCCTACGAGCAGTACTTC
15	-	TRBV6-6	TRBJ2-2	-	CASTRSSGSSGELFF	TGTGCCAGCACCCGGTCTTCGGGTAGTTCCGGGGAGCTGTTTTTT
15	-	TRBV7-2	TRBJ1-5	TRBD1	CASRRTGGSNQPQHF	TGTGCCAGCAGAAGAACAGGGGGTAGTAATCAGCCCCAGCATTTT
13	once	TRBV13	TRBJ1-1	-	CASSPAPRTEAFF	TGTGCCAGCAGCCCCGCTCCCAGGACTGAAGCTTTCTTT
21	once	TRBV6-6	TRBJ1-2	-	CASSLDSPLVNWGALNYGYTF	TGTGCCAGCAGTCTGGACAGTCCCCTTGTCAACTGGGGCGCCCTCAACTATGGCTACACCTTC
17	once	TRBV27	TRBJ2-1	TRBD1	CASSPVYGTGTYNEQFF	TGTGCCAGCAGCCCTGTATACGGGACAGGGACCTACAATGAGCAGTTCTTC
15	-	TRBV7-7	TRBJ2-1	TRBD1	CASSFGTGGYNEQFF	TGTGCTAGCAGCTTCGGGACAGGGGGCTACAATGAGCAGTTCTTC
13	-	TRBV27	TRBJ1-5	TRBD1	CASSLRGHQPQHF	TGTGCCAGCAGTTTGAGGGGGCATCAGCCCCAGCATTTT
16	-	TRBV4-2	TRBJ1-3	-	CASSQDFGVSGNTIYF	TGTGCCAGCAGCCAAGATTTCGGGGTCTCTGGAAACACCATATATTTT
15	once	TRBV18	TRBJ2-3	-	CASSPPDSQRTTQYF	TGTGCCAGCTCACCACCGGACAGCCAAAGGACCACGCAGTATTTT
16	-	TRBV11-3	TRBJ2-1	TRBD1	CASSLGDRGTYNEQFF	TGTGCCAGCAGCTTAGGGGACAGGGGGACCTACAATGAGCAGTTCTTC
17	few	TRBV5-5	TRBJ1-2	TRBD1	CASSLNINRGMRDGYTF	TGTGCCAGCAGCCTAAATATTAACAGGGGAATGAGGGATGGCTACACCTTC
12	-	TRBV20-1	TRBJ2-3	-	CSASIYTDTQYF	TGCAGTGCAAGTATTTACACAGATACGCAGTATTTT
15	-	TRBV27	TRBJ1-4	TRBD1	CASSLRQGVDEKLFF	TGTGCCAGCAGTTTACGCCAGGGGGTAGATGAAAAACTGTTTTTT
19	-	TRBV5-1	TRBJ2-3	TRBD2	CASREGLAGVGGSTDTQYF	TGCGCCAGCAGGGAAGGACTAGCGGGAGTCGGTGGGAGCACAGATACGCAGTATTTT
14	-	TRBV19	TRBJ2-3	-	CASSISTSSDTQYF	TGTGCCAGTAGTATATCTACTTCCTCAGATACGCAGTATTTT
12	-	TRBV11-2	TRBJ1-1	-	CASSFRVPEAFF	TGTGCCAGCAGCTTTCGAGTACCAGAAGCTTTCTTT